Listed below are T cell receptor beta chains from one sample, sequenced in a study of CD8 T cells in Susac syndrome. One entry per CDR3 protein results from TCRdb running MiXCR on the immunoSEQ multiplex PCR reads. Of nearly 200,000 distinct CDR3 sequences listed, 90% to 95% are singletons. The material sequenced was CD4+ T cells from PBMCs. These receptors all come from a human donor with multiple sclerosis. The CDR3 runs from the conserved cysteine through the conserved F or W. A D gene is named only where the DNA matches it firmly. The size field is filled for only some rows; it gives once, few, many or a size class.

d_call	v_call	clone_size	cdr3_length	j_call	cdr3_nt	cdr3_aa
TRBD1	TRBV20-1	-	18	TRBJ2-6	TGCAGTGCTAGGCCCCCTCCCGGGACAGGGGCCGGGGCCAACGTCCTGACTTTC	CSARPPPGTGAGANVLTF
-	TRBV24-1	-	14	TRBJ2-1	TGTGCCACCAGTGTATCGGACAAGTACAATGAGCAGTTCTTC	CATSVSDKYNEQFF
-	TRBV12-3/TRBV12-4	-	13	TRBJ2-5	TGTGCCAGCAGTTTTCACAGGGAGGAGACCCAGTACTTC	CASSFHREETQYF
-	TRBV20-1	-	17	TRBJ2-7	TGCAGTGCTAAGGGGTGGCCTCCGGGACGCCTTACCTACGAGCAGTACTTC	CSAKGWPPGRLTYEQYF
TRBD2	TRBV29-1	once	14	TRBJ2-5	TGCAGCGTTGAGGCTAGCGGGAGACAAGAGACCCAGTACTTC	CSVEASGRQETQYF
TRBD1	TRBV5-6	-	13	TRBJ1-2	TGTGCCAGCAGCTTGAGACAGGGGGCGGGCTACACCTTC	CASSLRQGAGYTF
-	TRBV19	-	13	TRBJ2-1	TGTGCCAGTAGGCGGGGCGAATACAATGAGCAGTTCTTC	CASRRGEYNEQFF
-	TRBV7-9	-	13	TRBJ2-4	TGTGCCAGCAGCTTAGGAGAAAACGTAATTCAGTACTTC	CASSLGENVIQYF
-	TRBV29-1	-	12	TRBJ2-3	TGCAGCGCCCTTCGGACGGCTGATACGCAGTATTTT	CSALRTADTQYF
-	TRBV20-1	-	12	TRBJ2-3	TGCAGTGCACTTGGGGGCGCAGATACGCAGTATTTT	CSALGGADTQYF
TRBD1	TRBV29-1	-	13	TRBJ2-1	TGCAGCGTGACGGGACAGGGGATAGATGAGCAGTTCTTC	CSVTGQGIDEQFF
TRBD1	TRBV10-3	-	15	TRBJ2-3	TGTGCCATCAAAGGACAGGGGAGTAGCACAGATACGCAGTATTTT	CAIKGQGSSTDTQYF
-	TRBV3-1	-	16	TRBJ2-6	TGTGCCAGCAGCCTCATAGCGGCCTTTGGGGCCAACGTCCTGACTTTC	CASSLIAAFGANVLTF
TRBD1	TRBV27	once	15	TRBJ1-4	TGTGCCAGCAGTTACAGGGGGCGTTCATATGAAAAACTGTTTTTT	CASSYRGRSYEKLFF
-	TRBV29-1	once	15	TRBJ2-1	TGCAGCGTTGAAAGTCCGCTGGGGCACTACAATGAGCAGTTCTTC	CSVESPLGHYNEQFF
TRBD1	TRBV29-1	-	13	TRBJ1-4	TGCAGCGTAAAATGGGGACAGAATGAAAAACTGTTTTTT	CSVKWGQNEKLFF
-	TRBV3-1	-	13	TRBJ2-1	TGTGCCAGCAGCCCCTTCGGCGGCGTTGAGCAGTTCTTC	CASSPFGGVEQFF
-	TRBV7-9	-	14	TRBJ2-5	TGTGCCAGCAGCTTAGCAGAGGCAGTCGAGACCCAGTACTTC	CASSLAEAVETQYF
-	TRBV12-3/TRBV12-4	medium-sized	11	TRBJ2-5	TGTGCCAGCAGTTTGGGGGAGACCCAGTACTTC	CASSLGETQYF
-	TRBV30	-	13	TRBJ2-1	TGTGCCTGGAGGCTAGCAGGCGTCCATGAGCAGTTCTTC	CAWRLAGVHEQFF
TRBD1	TRBV9	-	17	TRBJ1-1	TGTGCCAGCAGCGTAGGGGAGGGACAGGGTGGCAGGACTATAGCTTTCTTT	CASSVGEGQGGRTIAFF
-	TRBV3-1	-	16	TRBJ1-4	TGTGCCAGCACCCCGGGGAGCACAGCAACTAATGAAAAACTGTTTTTT	CASTPGSTATNEKLFF
-	TRBV5-1	-	16	TRBJ1-2	TGCGCCAGCAGCCCATACAACAGTCTCCTTAACTATGGCTACACCTTC	CASSPYNSLLNYGYTF
-	TRBV5-6	-	15	TRBJ2-1	TGTGCCAGCAGCTTGGACCTGGGAAGAGAGAATGAGCAGTTCTTC	CASSLDLGRENEQFF
-	TRBV7-3	-	13	TRBJ2-2	TGTGCCAGCAGCCGTTCCCAAACCGGGGAGCTGTTTTTT	CASSRSQTGELFF
-	TRBV24-1	once	15	TRBJ2-1	TGTGCCACCAGTGACACCCTGGGGGCCGGCAATGAGCAGTTCTTC	CATSDTLGAGNEQFF
TRBD1	TRBV7-3	-	15	TRBJ2-1	TGTGCCAGCAGCCGGGGACAGGCCCTTTGGGATGAGCAGTTCTTC	CASSRGQALWDEQFF
-	TRBV29-1	-	12	TRBJ2-1	TGCAGCGTTGAACGACAGGACGATGAGCAGTTCTTC	CSVERQDDEQFF
-	TRBV7-2	-	16	TRBJ2-7	TGTGCCAGCAGCCAACAAGTAGTCAGTGGGGACCACGAGCAGTACTTC	CASSQQVVSGDHEQYF
TRBD2	TRBV20-1	once	13	TRBJ2-1	TGCAGTGCCGCGGGAGGCTCCTACAATGAGCAGTTCTTC	CSAAGGSYNEQFF
-	TRBV7-8	-	15	TRBJ1-5	TGTGCCAGCAGCTTAGCGCTTGCTTCGGGGTCGCCCCAGCATTTT	CASSLALASGSPQHF